This TCR beta chain originates from a study of cytomegalovirus exposure and HLA in healthy donors. 60 Vbeta and 13 Jbeta primers were used in PCR. The table came from immunoSEQ multiplex PCR; TCRdb's copy has only in-frame clones and leaves some out. Of 150,000 to 200,000 clones detected, 65% to 90% appear once; the ten largest clones hold 1.9%. This CDR3 has 14 residues. The ends were cut back, 1 base at V and 5 bases at J, with 11 bases in the middle. The germline V gene encodes CDR1 SNHLY and CDR2 FYNNEI. The sequence was collected from a human donor in good health. The specimen was PBMCs. The rearrangement links TRBV2 to TRBJ1-2; D may be TRBD1 (5 bases). The CDR3 sequence: CASSEGERGYGYTF. The DNA of the CDR3 is TGTGCCAGCAGTGAAGGGGAAAGGGGTTATGGCTACACCTTC.